Detailed here is one T cell receptor beta chain. Sequencing was performed with immunoSEQ multiplex PCR; in TCRdb, only in-frame clones are kept and a portion is missing. Of approximately 210,000 clones in the sample, approximately 87% were seen once. The data were obtained in a study of blood T cell repertoires in COVID-19. In the study overall: The samples span acute and convalescent COVID-19 from the United States, Italy and Spain.

J gave up 3 bases and V 5 bases, and 11 bases lay outside the gene matches. This CDR3 is 17 amino acids long. CDR1 LNHDA and CDR2 SQIVND come from the germline V gene (reference sequence). The chain combines TRBV19 with TRBJ2-2, with 8 nucleotides matching TRBD2. The clonotype comes from a woman in her 70s with active or convalescent COVID-19. The sequencing sample was made of peripheral blood. This CDR3 is CASSPRGSGDYTGELFF. The CDR3 DNA sequence: TGTGCCAGTAGTCCCCGAGGTAGCGGGGACTACACCGGGGAGCTGTTTTTT.